This T cell receptor beta chain was sequenced in a study of human T cells and chemical hapten exposure. Time point described: patch test 2, 6 weeks after DPC sensitization. Treatment noted: therapeutic diphenylcyclopropenone sensitization with weekly scalp DPC. This clonotype was found many times. Trimming took off 5 bases at V and 2 bases at J, with 16 bases between the two ends. Looked up from germline, CDR1 is MDHEN and CDR2 is SYDVKM. The CDR3 runs to 16 residues. TCRdb reprocessed the RACE reads via MiXCR and lists one record per CDR3 protein. Of about 50,000 distinct CDR3 sequences listed, about 10% are singletons.

Sequencing used whole blood, obtained in connection with sensitization to the hapten diphenylcyclopropenone (DPC). The TCR was taken from a woman aged 45 to 65 with alopecia areata. Some clones in this sample may be carry-over from other donors' samples. The chain couples TRBV28 to TRBJ1-5, with D tentatively TRBD1 (5 bases). Written as DNA, the CDR3 is TGTGCCAGCAGTCCCCTACTCCTAGGGGGCAATCAGCCCCAGCATTTT. Protein product: CASSPLLLGGNQPQHF.